This T cell receptor (beta chain) is drawn from a study of type 1 regulatory T cells. Overall study context: An in vitro protocol generated T-allo10, a Tr1-enriched, alloantigen-specific CD4 T cell product.

Concerning this clonotype itself: No antigen is known for it.

Per germline, CDR1 GTSNPN and CDR2 SVGIG (reference sequence). The CDR3 sequence is 15 residues long. Trimming stripped 1 base from V and 5 bases from J, with 16 bases between. The study, taken as a whole, reports: Compared with non-type 1 regulatory T cells, type 1 regulatory T cells showed a more restricted TCR repertoire.

MiXCR, applied by TCRdb to the reads, yields one record per CDR3 protein. The table shows tens of thousands of distinct CDR3 sequences, with 60% to 65% occurring only once. The TCR sequence derives from a human donor in good health. The chain has TRBV30 and TRBJ2-3, with a tentative D call TRBD1 (5 bases). Sequenced sample: cultured non-Tr1 T cells, either the whole culture or a sorted T cell fraction (not recorded which). The CDR3 loop is CAWSEAGSYGDTQYF. The DNA of the CDR3 is TGTGCCTGGAGTGAGGCAGGGTCGTATGGAGATACGCAGTATTTT.